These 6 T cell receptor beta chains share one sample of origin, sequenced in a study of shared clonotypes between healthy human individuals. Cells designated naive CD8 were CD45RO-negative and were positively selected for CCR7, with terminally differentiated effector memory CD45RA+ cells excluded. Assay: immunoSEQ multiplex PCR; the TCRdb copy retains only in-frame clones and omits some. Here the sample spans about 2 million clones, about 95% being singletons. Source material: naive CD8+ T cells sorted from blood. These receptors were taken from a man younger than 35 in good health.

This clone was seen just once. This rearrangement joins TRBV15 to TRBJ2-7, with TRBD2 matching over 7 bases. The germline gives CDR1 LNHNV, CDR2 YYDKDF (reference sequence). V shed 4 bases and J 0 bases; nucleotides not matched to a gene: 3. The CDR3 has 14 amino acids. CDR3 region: CATSISGNSYEQYF. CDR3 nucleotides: TGTGCCACCAGCATCAGCGGGAACTCCTACGAGCAGTACTTC.

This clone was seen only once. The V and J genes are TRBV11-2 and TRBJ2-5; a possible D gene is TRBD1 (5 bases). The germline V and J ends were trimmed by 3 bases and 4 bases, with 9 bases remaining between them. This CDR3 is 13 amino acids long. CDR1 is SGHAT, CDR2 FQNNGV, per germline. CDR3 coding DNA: TGTGCCAGCAGCTTGACAGTGACAGAGACCCAGTACTTC. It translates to CASSLTVTETQYF.

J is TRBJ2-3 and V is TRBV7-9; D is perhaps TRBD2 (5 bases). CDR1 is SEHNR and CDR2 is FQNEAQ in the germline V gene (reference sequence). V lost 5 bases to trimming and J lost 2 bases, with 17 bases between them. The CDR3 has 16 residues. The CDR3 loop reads CASSLSYDYITDTQYF. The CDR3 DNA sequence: TGTGCCAGCAGCCTTTCTTATGACTACATCACAGATACGCAGTATTTT.

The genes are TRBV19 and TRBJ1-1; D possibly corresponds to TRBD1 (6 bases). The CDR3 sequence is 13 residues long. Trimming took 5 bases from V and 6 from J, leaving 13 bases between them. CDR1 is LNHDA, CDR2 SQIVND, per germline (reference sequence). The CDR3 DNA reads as TGTGCCAGTAGTTACGGGACATTATCTGAAGCTTTCTTT. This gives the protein CASSYGTLSEAFF.

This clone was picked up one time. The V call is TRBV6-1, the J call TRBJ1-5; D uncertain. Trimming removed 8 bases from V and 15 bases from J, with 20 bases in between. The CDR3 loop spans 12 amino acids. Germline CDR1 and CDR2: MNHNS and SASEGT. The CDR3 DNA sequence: TGTGCCAGCTCCCTAGCGGACGGCGTTTGGCATTTT. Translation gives CASSLADGVWHF.

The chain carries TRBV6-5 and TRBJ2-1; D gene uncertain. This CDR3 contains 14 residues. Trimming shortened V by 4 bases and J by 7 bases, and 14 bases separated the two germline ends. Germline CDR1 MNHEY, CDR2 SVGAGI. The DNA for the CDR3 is TGTGCCAGCAGTTTGATATCTTCGAGTAATGAGCAGTTCTTC. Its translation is CASSLISSSNEQFF.